This record concerns one T cell receptor beta chain sequence. Other DNA sequences from this sample encode an identical CDR3 as well. These data are taken from a study of cytomegalovirus exposure and HLA in healthy donors. In the study overall: Samples from HLA-typed donors yielded about 85 million unique TCRs in an early data release.

PCR used 60 Vbeta primers and 13 Jbeta primers. The repertoire was sequenced with immunoSEQ multiplex PCR; TCRdb's copy has only in-frame clones and lacks some. The sample has 100,000 to 150,000 clones; over 65% are singletons. Germline CDR1 SEHNR, CDR2 FQNEAQ (reference sequence). This CDR3 is 14 amino acids long. With 1 base removed from V and 4 bases from J, the gap between germline ends came to 10 bases. The chain is built from TRBV7-9 and TRBJ1-1, with D tentatively TRBD1 (6 bases). The TCR comes from a man aged 18 to 30 in good health and CMV-seropositive. What was sequenced was PBMCs. CDR3 sequence (DNA): TGTGCCAGCAGCTTAGACAGGGTACTCACTGAAGCTTTCTTT. It translates to CASSLDRVLTEAFF.